Here is one T cell receptor (beta chain) with its context. Its antigen remains unidentified. The input lacks base qualities; no much larger clone sits a single base away. Ophthalmopathy patients had moderately to severely active disease, Clinical Activity Score of at least 3, NOSPECS grade of at least 4, and duration under 3 months. Patients with uncontrolled infections, other autoimmune diseases, pregnancy or lactation were excluded. Diagnoses relied on clinical symptoms, serum thyroxine and TRAb, thyroid ultrasound and orbital computed tomography. PBMCs were isolated from about 9.2 ml of fresh peripheral blood by Ficoll-Paque density gradient centrifugation. Total RNA was extracted using Trizol reagent, and RNA quality was assessed on an Agilent 2100 Bioanalyzer. The data stem from a study of T cells in Graves' hyperthyroidism and ophthalmopathy (dated by TCRdb to the late 2010s). A note on the overall study: Peripheral blood samples were taken at initial diagnosis, before any treatment was given. A discovery cohort of roughly 100 patients, approximately 44 with Graves' ophthalmopathy and about 58 with stable Graves' hyperthyroidism, was used to find distinguishing TCR V-J signatures. Prospective prediction of ophthalmopathy was tested in an independent validation cohort of fewer than 20 hyperthyroidism patients and 17 patients who later progressed to ophthalmopathy. The 75 to 100 discovery patients were divided at random into training and test sets in a 7:3 ratio. TCR Vbeta CDR3 sequencing of 140 or so peripheral blood samples (under 45 ophthalmopathy, about 75 hyperthyroidism and around 17 progressor patients) is reported in the paper. Once sampling was done, hyperthyroidism patients were given methimazole at a starting dose of 30 mg daily, whereas ophthalmopathy patients were given high-dose intravenous methylprednisolone. In addition, the study compared T-cell repertoires in thyroid tissue and in blood from 6 or 7 Graves' hyperthyroidism patients. Overall study results and their limits: In validation, the model predicted progression to ophthalmopathy a median of about 6.5 months before onset, with roughly 68% sensitivity and just under 75% specificity. In cross-validation, a model built on a 13 V-J signature told ophthalmopathy apart from stable hyperthyroidism with approximately 90% sensitivity and about 81% specificity, and in testing the same model reached 80%/75%. No statistical method was used to set the sample size in advance, and investigators knew the group allocation. Most expanded thyroid clonotypes (frequency above 0.001) were also found in blood, which suggests that blood repertoires may mirror thyroid immune responses.

As encoded in the germline V gene, CDR1 is WSHSY while CDR2 is SAAADI. V and J lose 6 bases and 2 bases, and a span of 19 bases separates them. From its cysteine to its phenylalanine, the CDR3 spans 16 amino acids. This entry keeps only the CDR3 DNA: 48 bases, framed from base 1. The TCR beta CDR3 regions were amplified from the RNA transcripts. The TCR CDR3 was subjected to a first round of RT-PCR using the HTBI primer set and the Qiagen OneStep RT-PCR kit. A second multiplex PCR round built the libraries, followed by size selection and purification. Paired-end sequencing of the libraries was performed with 100 bp reads on an Illumina HiSeq2000. Under the source paper's analysis protocol: SOAPnuke was used to process the raw data, throwing out any read that contained adapters or uncalled bases, had a mean Phred below 15, or lacked an exact constant-primer or identifier match. COPE v1.2.5 was used to merge the high-quality paired reads, and each unique nucleotide sequence was defined as a clonotype. MiTCR v1.1 was used to align the clonotypes against IMGT TRBV, TRBD and TRBJ reference segments. Only V-J combinations with frequency above 0.0001, covering about 99% of repertoires, were analysed. A TCS score was defined as the ratio of F50 (clonal expansion) to E x V (chaos), with BLOSUM62-based TCRdist applied between CDR3 peptides within each V-J. Welch's t-statistics and random forest reduced 500 to 650 V-J features to 13, which were used in a naive Bayes classifier (R e1071). TCRdb ran its own pipeline on the public reads, namely fastp trimming at Q25 and MiXCR clone calling, and kept in-frame beta chains. Rows with one shared CDR3 protein collapse into an entry with the most common genes and DNA. TCRdb, not the authors, supplied the V and J calls. A total of 390,000 or so distinct CDR3 sequences appear in this sample, approximately 15% of them only once. Together, the top ten hold 13% of the sample.

This sequence uses TRBV10-2 and TRBJ1-1, and possibly TRBD1, on 5 matching bases. Sequenced sample: blood. This sequence originates from a man aged 18 to 30 with Graves' ophthalmopathy. The DNA sequence is TGCGCCAGCAGCTCTTCCGAGGGGCAGGAAAACACTGAAGCTTTCTTT. It translates as CASSSSEGQENTEAFF.